This T cell receptor beta chain is drawn from a study of T cell responses to AZD1222 COVID-19 vaccine. As for the study in general: Analyses pooled second doses at about 4 or about 12 weeks.

Whole-study results and caveats: Reportedly, nearly half of unique spike TCRs recognized epitopes outside B.1.351/B.1.1.7 mutations. CD4 TCRs linked to vaccination spanned spike, dominating at 160-218 and 743-854. The donors showed a predominance of white British ancestry and of females, with possible underestimation of clonal diversity.

This CDR3 contains 13 residues. The V gene lost 5 bases and the J gene lost 2 bases, with 10 bases spanning the gap. The germline V gene has CDR1 MGHDK and CDR2 SYGVNS. TCRdb keeps only in-frame clones here, not all; method: immunoSEQ multiplex PCR. The profile covers fewer than 150,000 clones, with about 90% appearing a single time and around 9.4% taken by the ten largest. This clone was recorded only once. Its antigen is still unknown. The source of this sequence is an adult in good health. The sample in question was peripheral blood, obtained on day 0 of AZD1222 vaccination. The genes are TRBV25-1 and TRBJ2-7; TRBD1 or TRBD2 may be the D gene (5 bases each). CDR3 in DNA: TGTGCCAGCAGTTGGGACGCAACCTACGAGCAGTACTTC. Its translation is CASSWDATYEQYF.